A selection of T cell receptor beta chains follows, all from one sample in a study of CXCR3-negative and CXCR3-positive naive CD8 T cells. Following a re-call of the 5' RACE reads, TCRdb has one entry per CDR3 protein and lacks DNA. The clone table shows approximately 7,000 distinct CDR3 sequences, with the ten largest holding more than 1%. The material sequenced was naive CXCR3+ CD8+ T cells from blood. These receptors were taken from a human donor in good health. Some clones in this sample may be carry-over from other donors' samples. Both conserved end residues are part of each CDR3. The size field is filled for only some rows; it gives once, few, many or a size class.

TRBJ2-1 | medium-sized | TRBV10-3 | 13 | CAISLTGWDEQFF
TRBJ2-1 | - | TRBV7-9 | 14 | CASSFGCDSDEQFF
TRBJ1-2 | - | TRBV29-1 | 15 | CSVEGQGASRYGYTF
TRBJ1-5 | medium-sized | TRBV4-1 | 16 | CASSQGGHLLNQPQHF
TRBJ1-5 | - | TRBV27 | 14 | CASSLSLGGQPQHF
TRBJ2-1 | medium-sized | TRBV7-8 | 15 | CASSLASGGHNEQFF
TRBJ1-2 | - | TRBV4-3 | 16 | CASSQETQGLFYGYTF
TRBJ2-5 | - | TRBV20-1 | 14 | CSARVVRGQETQYF
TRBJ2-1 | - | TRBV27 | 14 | CASGLYREVNEQFF
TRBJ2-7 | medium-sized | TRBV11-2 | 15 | CASSLVAGERNEQYF
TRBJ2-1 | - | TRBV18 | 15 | CASSANSEGDNEQFF
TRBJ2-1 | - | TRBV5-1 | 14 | CASSLFGTSNEQFF
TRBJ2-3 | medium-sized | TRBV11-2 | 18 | CASSFGLAGDLSTDTQYF
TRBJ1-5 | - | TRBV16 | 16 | CASSQSVGSSNQPQHF
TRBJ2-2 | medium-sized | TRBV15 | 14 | CATSDTSNTGELFF
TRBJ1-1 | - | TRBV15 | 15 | CATSRQRGGNTEAFF
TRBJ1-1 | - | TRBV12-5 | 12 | CASGLVRGIAFF
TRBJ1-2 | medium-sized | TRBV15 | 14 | CATSRDLGGVGYTF
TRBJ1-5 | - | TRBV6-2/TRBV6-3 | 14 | CASSFDRANLPQHF
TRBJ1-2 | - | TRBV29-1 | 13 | CSVPDRKLYGYTF
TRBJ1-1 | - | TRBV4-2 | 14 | CASSQDRQGTEAFF
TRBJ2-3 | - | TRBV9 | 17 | CASSVGGLAGPTDTQYF
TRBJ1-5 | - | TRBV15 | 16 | CATSRKFPDSSQPQHF
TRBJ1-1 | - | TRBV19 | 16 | CASSILGGQRRTEAFF
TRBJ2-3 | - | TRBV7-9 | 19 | CASRFFPDPQGTITDTQYF
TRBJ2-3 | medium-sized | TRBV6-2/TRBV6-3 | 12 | CASSLDSRTQYF
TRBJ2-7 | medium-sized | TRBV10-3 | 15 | CAIQIEQGPSYEQYF
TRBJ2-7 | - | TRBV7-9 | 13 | CASSLVSSYEQYF
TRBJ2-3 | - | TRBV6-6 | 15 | CASSYIVGGTDTQYF
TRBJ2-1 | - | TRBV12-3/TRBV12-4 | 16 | CASSSLSGGLYNEQFF
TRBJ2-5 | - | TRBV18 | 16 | CASSSIIRTSAETQYF
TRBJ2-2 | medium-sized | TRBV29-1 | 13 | CSLRESNTGELFF
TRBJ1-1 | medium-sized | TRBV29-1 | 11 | CSTEFGGEAFF
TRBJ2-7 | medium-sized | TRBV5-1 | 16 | CASSLGWRDPSYEQYF